This is a list of T cell receptor beta chains from one sample in a study of PD-1 blockade in classical Hodgkin lymphoma. Only in-frame clones appear in the TCRdb table, and some are missing; sequencing was by immunoSEQ multiplex PCR. The repertoire holds 46,000 or so clones, around three quarters seen once, with roughly 22% in the top ten. The sequences come from peripheral blood mononuclear cells (PBMCs), collected before the second cycle of nivolumab. These receptors were obtained from a human donor with classical Hodgkin lymphoma. Each CDR3 is given with its conserved first and last residue. Each record gives: CDR3 DNA, CDR3 protein, J gene, clone size, V gene, D gene, CDR3 length. The D gene is left open where the match is weak. Rows may omit the clone size; those that give it use once, few, many or a size class.

TGTGCCAGCAGTCGTTGGACAGGGTCCACAGATACGCAGTATTTT	CASSRWTGSTDTQYF	TRBJ2-3	.	TRBV28	TRBD1	15
TGTGCCAGCAGCTTAGGACTAGCGGGAGGGCGTGGTGAGCAGTTCTTC	CASSLGLAGGRGEQFF	TRBJ2-1	.	TRBV11-3	TRBD2	16
TGTGCCAGCAGCTTCTCTAACAGGGGACATGAGCAGTTCTTC	CASSFSNRGHEQFF	TRBJ2-1	.	TRBV11-2	TRBD1	14
TGTGCCAGCAGCTTAGCCCTGAATCAGCCCCAGCATTTT	CASSLALNQPQHF	TRBJ1-5	.	TRBV7-9	.	13
TGTGCCAGCAGCTTAGACGGCGGGGGGGCAACAGATACGCAGTATTTT	CASSLDGGGATDTQYF	TRBJ2-3	.	TRBV7-9	TRBD2	16
TGTGCCAGTACCAGGGATCGTTCCATCGCCACTGAAGCTTTCTTT	CASTRDRSIATEAFF	TRBJ1-1	.	TRBV19	.	15
TGTGCCAGCAGCTTAGCGGTGGGGTACATGGAGGACAATGAGCAGTTCTTC	CASSLAVGYMEDNEQFF	TRBJ2-1	.	TRBV7-8	.	17
TGTGCCATCAAAGACATTGCGGTATATGGCTACACCTTC	CAIKDIAVYGYTF	TRBJ1-2	.	TRBV10-3	.	13
TGTGCCAGCAGCTTGGGAGGGACAGTGAACACTGAAGCTTTCTTT	CASSLGGTVNTEAFF	TRBJ1-1	.	TRBV5-5	TRBD1	15
TGTGCCAGTACTCAAGGACAGCATAGCAATCAGCCCCAGCATTTT	CASTQGQHSNQPQHF	TRBJ1-5	.	TRBV19	.	15
TGTGCCAGCAGGTCGACAGGGGCCCTTTCGGAGCAGTACTTC	CASRSTGALSEQYF	TRBJ2-7	.	TRBV7-2	TRBD1	14
TGTGCCTGGAGTAGCGGGAGGAGGGATGAGCAGTTCTTC	CAWSSGRRDEQFF	TRBJ2-1	.	TRBV30	TRBD2	13
TGTGCCAGCAGCGTAGGGATGACGGACTACACTGAAGCTTTCTTT	CASSVGMTDYTEAFF	TRBJ1-1	.	TRBV9	.	15
TGTGCCAGCAGCTTGTATGGGGAAGAGACCCAGTACTTC	CASSLYGEETQYF	TRBJ2-5	.	TRBV5-6	.	13
TGCGCCAGCAGCTTGGGCCTAGCGAGAGGGGATGAGCAGTTCTTC	CASSLGLARGDEQFF	TRBJ2-1	.	TRBV5-1	.	15
TGTGCCAGCAAAGGTGGTCCGGGAACCTACGAGCAGTACTTC	CASKGGPGTYEQYF	TRBJ2-7	.	TRBV2	.	14
TGTGCCAGCAGCTGGATCGGGAGCACAGATACGCAGTATTTT	CASSWIGSTDTQYF	TRBJ2-3	.	TRBV11-2	.	14
TGTGCCAGCAGTGGCTTGGGGACCAATCAGCCCCAGCATTTT	CASSGLGTNQPQHF	TRBJ1-5	.	TRBV27	.	14
TGTGCCAGCAGCGCAGGGAACTATGGCTACACCTTC	CASSAGNYGYTF	TRBJ1-2	.	TRBV9	.	12
TGCGCCAGCAGCCAGGGACTAGCGGGGATCACAGATACGCAGTATTTT	CASSQGLAGITDTQYF	TRBJ2-3	.	TRBV5-1	TRBD2	16
TGTGCTAGTGGTTTGGCTCCACGCCCCGGACTAGCGGGCGATACCTACGAGCAGTACTTC	CASGLAPRPGLAGDTYEQYF	TRBJ2-7	.	TRBV12-5	TRBD2	20
TGTGCCAGCAGTGGCCCTAGCGGTGCAGATACGCAGTATTTT	CASSGPSGADTQYF	TRBJ2-3	once	TRBV2	TRBD2	14
TGCGCCAGCAGCTCCTATGGGGAGCACATTCAGTACTTC	CASSSYGEHIQYF	TRBJ2-4	few	TRBV5-1	.	13
TGTGCCAGCAGCTTTCGGTCCTCCTACGAGCAGTACTTC	CASSFRSSYEQYF	TRBJ2-7	.	TRBV5-5	.	13
TGTGCCAGCACCAGGATAGGGAACCCCTACGAGCAGTACTTC	CASTRIGNPYEQYF	TRBJ2-7	.	TRBV7-9	.	14
TGTGCCAGCAGCGTAAGGACCCAAAAAGATACGCAGTATTTT	CASSVRTQKDTQYF	TRBJ2-3	.	TRBV9	.	14
TGTGCCAGCAGCTGGGCCACACAAACCCAACCTTCACCCCTCCACTTT	CASSWATQTQPSPLHF	TRBJ1-6	.	TRBV28	.	16